This TCR beta chain was captured by sequencing in a study of cytomegalovirus exposure and HLA in healthy donors. General study results and limits: The authors reported that TCR beta sequences could predict HLA-A and HLA-B alleles. These predictions were accurate for most subjects in the first cohort. A later analysis, which compared TCR beta chains of equal frequency, found the HLA-associated ones more clonally expanded.

This clone was found a few times. Its specificity is unknown. The PCR was carried out with 60 Vbeta primers and 13 Jbeta primers. The assay was immunoSEQ multiplex PCR, and TCRdb's table has in-frame clones only and misses some. The profile shows tens of thousands of clones, roughly 63% of them singletons. Input material: PBMCs. The sequence derives from a boy aged 5-17 years in good health and CMV-seropositive.

CDR3 residues: CASSRGTGDTEAFF. CDR3 coding DNA: TGTGCCAGCAGTCGGGGGACAGGAGACACTGAAGCTTTCTTT. The chain links TRBV6-5 to TRBJ1-1; 8 bases match TRBD1. Germline V gene data show CDR1 as MNHEY and CDR2 as SVGAGI. V lost 5 bases to trimming and J lost 3 bases; unmatched junction nucleotides: 5. The CDR3 extends over 14 amino acids.